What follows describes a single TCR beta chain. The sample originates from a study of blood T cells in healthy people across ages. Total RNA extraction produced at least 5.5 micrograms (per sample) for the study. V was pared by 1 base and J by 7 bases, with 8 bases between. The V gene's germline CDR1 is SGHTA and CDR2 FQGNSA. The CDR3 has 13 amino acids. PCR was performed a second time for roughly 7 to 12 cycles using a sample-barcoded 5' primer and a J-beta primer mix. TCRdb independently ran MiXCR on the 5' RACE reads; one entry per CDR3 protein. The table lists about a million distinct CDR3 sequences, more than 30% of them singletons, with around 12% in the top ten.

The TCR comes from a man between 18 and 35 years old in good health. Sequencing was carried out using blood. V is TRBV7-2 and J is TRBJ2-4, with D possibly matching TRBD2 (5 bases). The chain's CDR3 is CASSLVPGNIQYF. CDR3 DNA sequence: TGTGCCAGCAGCTTAGTACCGGGGAACATTCAGTACTTC. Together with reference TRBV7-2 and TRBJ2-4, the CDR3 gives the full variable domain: GAGVSQSPSNKVTEKGKDVELRCDPISGHTALYWYRQSLGQGLEFLIYFQGNSAPDKSGLPSDRFSAERTGGSVSTLTIQRTQQEDSAVYLCASSLVPGNIQYFGAGTRLSVL.